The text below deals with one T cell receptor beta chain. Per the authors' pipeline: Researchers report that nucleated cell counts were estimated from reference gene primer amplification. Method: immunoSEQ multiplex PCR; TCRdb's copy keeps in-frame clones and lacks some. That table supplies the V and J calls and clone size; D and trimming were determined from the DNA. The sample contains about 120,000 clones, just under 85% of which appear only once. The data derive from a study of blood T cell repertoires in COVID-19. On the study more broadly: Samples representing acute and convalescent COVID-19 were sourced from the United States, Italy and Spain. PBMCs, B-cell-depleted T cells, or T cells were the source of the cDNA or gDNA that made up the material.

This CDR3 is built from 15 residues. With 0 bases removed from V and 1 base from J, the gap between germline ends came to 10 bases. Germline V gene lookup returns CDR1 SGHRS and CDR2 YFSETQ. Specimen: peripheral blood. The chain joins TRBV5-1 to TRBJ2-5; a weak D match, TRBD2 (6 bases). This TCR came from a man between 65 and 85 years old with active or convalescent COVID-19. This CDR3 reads CASSLEGTFQETQYF. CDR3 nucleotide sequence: TGCGCCAGCAGCTTGGAAGGGACTTTCCAAGAGACCCAGTACTTC.